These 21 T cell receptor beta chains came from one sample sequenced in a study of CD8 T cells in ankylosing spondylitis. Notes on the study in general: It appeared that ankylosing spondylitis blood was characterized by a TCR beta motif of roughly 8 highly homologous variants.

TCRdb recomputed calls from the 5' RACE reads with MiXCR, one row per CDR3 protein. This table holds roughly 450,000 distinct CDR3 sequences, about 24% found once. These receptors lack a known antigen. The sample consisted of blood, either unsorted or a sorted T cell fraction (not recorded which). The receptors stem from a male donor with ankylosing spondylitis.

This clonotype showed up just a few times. This CDR3 is CASSSPSSNLGTANNSPLHF. The CDR3 DNA reads as TGTGCCAGCAGTTCTCCCTCGTCGAACTTAGGGACAGCAAATAATTCACCCCTCCACTTT. The genes are TRBV28 and TRBJ1-6; TRBD1 agrees at 7 bases. The CDR3 runs to 20 residues. Germline V gene data show CDR1 as MDHEN and CDR2 as SYDVKM. Losses at the gene ends were 4 bases for V and 5 bases for J; bases not matched to a gene: 20. Combining the CDR3 with reference TRBV28 and TRBJ1-6 gives the whole variable domain DVKVTQSSRYLVKRTGEKVFLECVQDMDHENMFWYRQDPGLGLRLIYFSYDVKMKEKGDIPEGYSVSREKKERFSLILESASTNQTSMYLCASSSPSSNLGTANNSPLHFGNGTRLTVT.

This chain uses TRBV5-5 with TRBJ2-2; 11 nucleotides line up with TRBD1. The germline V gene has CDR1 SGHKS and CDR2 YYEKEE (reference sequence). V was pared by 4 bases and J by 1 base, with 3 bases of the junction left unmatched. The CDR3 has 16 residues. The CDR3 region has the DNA TGTGCCAGCAGCCGAGGGACAGGGGGGAACACCGGGGAGCTGTTTTTT. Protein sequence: CASSRGTGGNTGELFF.

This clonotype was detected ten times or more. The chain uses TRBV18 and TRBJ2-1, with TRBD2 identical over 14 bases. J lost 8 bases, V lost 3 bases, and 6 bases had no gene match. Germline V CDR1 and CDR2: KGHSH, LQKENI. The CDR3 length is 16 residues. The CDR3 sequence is CASSPGTSGSFDEQFF. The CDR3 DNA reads TGTGCCAGCTCACCTGGGACTAGCGGGAGCTTCGATGAGCAGTTCTTC.

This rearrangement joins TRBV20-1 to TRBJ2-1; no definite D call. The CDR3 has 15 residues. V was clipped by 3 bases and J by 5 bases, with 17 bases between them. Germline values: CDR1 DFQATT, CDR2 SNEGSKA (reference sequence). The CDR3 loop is CSASVFRSWNNEQFF. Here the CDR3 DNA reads TGCAGTGCTAGTGTTTTCCGCTCCTGGAACAATGAGCAGTTCTTC.

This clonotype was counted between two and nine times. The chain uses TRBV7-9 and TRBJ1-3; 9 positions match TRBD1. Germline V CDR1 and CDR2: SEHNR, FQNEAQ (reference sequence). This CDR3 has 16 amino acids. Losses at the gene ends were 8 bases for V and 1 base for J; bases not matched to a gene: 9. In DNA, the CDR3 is TGTGCCAGCGTTGACAGGGGGTTGCAATCTGGAAACACCATATATTTT. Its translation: CASVDRGLQSGNTIYF.

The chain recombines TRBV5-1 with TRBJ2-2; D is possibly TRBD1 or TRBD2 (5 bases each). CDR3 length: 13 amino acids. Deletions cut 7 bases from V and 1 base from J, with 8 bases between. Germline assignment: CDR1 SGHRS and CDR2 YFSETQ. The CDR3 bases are TGCGCCAGCGGGACGGGGAACACCGGGGAGCTGTTTTTT. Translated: CASGTGNTGELFF.

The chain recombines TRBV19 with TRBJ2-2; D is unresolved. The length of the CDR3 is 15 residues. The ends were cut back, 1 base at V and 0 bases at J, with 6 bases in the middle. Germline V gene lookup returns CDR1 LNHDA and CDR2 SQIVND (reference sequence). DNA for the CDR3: TGTGCCAGTAGTATAGGGGCGGCGAACACCGGGGAGCTGTTTTTT. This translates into CASSIGAANTGELFF.

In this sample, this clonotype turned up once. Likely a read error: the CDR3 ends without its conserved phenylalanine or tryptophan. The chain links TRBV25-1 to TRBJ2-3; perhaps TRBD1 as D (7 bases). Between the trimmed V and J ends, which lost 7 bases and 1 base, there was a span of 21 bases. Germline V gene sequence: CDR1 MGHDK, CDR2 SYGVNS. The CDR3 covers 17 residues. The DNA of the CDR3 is TGTGCCAGCATCGGCGGGACAGCGAACGGCGGCACAGATACGCAGTATTTG. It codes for CASIGGTANGGTDTQYL.

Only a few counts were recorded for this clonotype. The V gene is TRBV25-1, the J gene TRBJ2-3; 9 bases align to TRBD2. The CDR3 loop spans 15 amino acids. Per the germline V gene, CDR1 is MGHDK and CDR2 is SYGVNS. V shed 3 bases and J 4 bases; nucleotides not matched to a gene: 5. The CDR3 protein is CASSEFSGRSDTQYF. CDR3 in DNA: TGTGCCAGCAGTGAGTTTAGCGGGAGATCAGATACGCAGTATTTT.

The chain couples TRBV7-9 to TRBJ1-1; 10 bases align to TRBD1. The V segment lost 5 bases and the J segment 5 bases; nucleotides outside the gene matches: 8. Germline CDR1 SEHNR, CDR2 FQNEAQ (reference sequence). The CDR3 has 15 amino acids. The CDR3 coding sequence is TGTGCCAGCAGCGCCCGGGACAGGGGTGCAACTGAAGCTTTCTTT. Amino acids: CASSARDRGATEAFF.

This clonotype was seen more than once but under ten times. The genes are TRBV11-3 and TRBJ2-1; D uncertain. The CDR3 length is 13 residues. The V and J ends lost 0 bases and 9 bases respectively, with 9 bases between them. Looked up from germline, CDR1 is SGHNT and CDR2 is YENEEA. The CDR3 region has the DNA TGTGCCAGCAGCTTAGACGTAGAGCGTGAGCAGTTCTTC. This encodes CASSLDVEREQFF.

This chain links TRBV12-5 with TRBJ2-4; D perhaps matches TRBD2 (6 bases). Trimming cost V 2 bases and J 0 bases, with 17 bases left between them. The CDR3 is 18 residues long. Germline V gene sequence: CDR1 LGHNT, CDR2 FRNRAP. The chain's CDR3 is CASGLPEGGSLAKNIQYF. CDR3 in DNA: TGTGCTAGTGGTTTGCCCGAGGGAGGCAGCCTAGCCAAAAACATTCAGTACTTC.

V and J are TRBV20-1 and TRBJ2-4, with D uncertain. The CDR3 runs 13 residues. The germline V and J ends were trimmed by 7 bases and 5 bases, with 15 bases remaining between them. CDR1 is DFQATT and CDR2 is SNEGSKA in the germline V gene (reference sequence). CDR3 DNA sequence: TGCAGTGGGAGCTTTGGGTACGAAAACATTCAGTACTTC. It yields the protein CSGSFGYENIQYF.

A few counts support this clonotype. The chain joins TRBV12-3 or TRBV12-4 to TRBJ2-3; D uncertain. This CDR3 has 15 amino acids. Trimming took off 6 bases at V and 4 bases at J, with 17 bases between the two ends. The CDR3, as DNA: TGTGCCAGCAGCCCCCCGAGCCGACGTCCAGATACGCAGTATTTT. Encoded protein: CASSPPSRRPDTQYF.

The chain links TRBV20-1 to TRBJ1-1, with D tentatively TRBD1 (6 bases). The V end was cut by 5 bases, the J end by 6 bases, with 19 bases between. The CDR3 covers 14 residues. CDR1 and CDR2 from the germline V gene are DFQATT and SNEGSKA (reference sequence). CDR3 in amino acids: CSAARGYPTPEAFF. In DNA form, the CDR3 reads TGCAGTGCTGCCAGGGGCTATCCGACACCTGAAGCTTTCTTT.

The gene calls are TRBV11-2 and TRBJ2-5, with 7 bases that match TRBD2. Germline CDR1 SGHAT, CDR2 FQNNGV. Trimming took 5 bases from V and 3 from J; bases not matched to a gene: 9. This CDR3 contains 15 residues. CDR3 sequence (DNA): TGTGCCAGCAGCCCCGGGGGGACTGTGAAAGAGACCCAGTACTTC. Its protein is CASSPGGTVKETQYF. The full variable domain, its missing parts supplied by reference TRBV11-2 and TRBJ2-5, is EAGVAQSPRYKIIEKRQSVAFWCNPISGHATLYWYQQILGQGPKLLIQFQNNGVVDDSQLPKDRFSAERLKGVDSTLKIQPAKLEDSAVYLCASSPGGTVKETQYFGPGTRLLVL.

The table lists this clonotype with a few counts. The CDR3 nucleotides are TGCAGTGCTAGGAGGGGGGGCGCGGGCACTGAAGCTTTCTTT. Translation gives CSARRGGAGTEAFF. This chain links TRBV20-1 with TRBJ1-1; D is perhaps TRBD1 (6 bases). CDR3 length: 14 residues. V was clipped by 3 bases and J by 4 bases, with 15 bases between them. The germline V gene has CDR1 DFQATT and CDR2 SNEGSKA (reference sequence).

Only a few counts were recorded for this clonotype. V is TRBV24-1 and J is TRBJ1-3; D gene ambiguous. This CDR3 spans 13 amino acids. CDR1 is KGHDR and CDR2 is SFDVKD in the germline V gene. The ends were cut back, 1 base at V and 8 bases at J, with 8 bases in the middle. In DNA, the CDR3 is TGTGCCACCAGTGATTTCACTGAGGACACCATATATTTT. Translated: CATSDFTEDTIYF.

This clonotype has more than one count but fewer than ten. CDR3 DNA: TGTGCCAGCAGCTTAGAAAGTGGCCGCCAGTTTGTCCTGACTTTC. Translated, it gives CASSLESGRQFVLTF. The rearrangement uses TRBV11-3 and TRBJ2-6, with no clear D. Trimming took 0 bases from V and 13 from J, leaving 16 bases between them. The CDR3 totals 15 residues. In germline, CDR1 is SGHNT, CDR2 YENEEA.

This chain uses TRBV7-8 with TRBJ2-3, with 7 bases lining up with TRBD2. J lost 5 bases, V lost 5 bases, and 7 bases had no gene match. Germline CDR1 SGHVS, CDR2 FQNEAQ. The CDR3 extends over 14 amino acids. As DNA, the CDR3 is TGTGCCAGCAGCCGAGAGGGGAGGGAAGATACGCAGTATTTT. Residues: CASSREGREDTQYF.

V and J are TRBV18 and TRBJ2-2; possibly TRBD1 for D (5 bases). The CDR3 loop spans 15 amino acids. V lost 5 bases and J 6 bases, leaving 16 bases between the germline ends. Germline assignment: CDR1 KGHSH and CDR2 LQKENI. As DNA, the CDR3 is TGTGCCAGCTCAACGTCTCAGGGTCCCTCCGGGGAGCTGTTTTTT. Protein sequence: CASSTSQGPSGELFF.